This T cell receptor (beta chain) was sequenced for a study of CXCR3-negative and CXCR3-positive naive CD8 T cells (dated by TCRdb to between 2018 and 2021). Regarding the study in general: In total, about 135 million TRB reads were obtained, corresponding to roughly 1.5 +/- 0.3 million reads per library. The diversity and physicochemical repertoire analyses included 11 donors pooled from two independent experiments. For the TRBV-TRBJ cluster analysis, the naive subsets came from a handful of donors, while the memory cells came from 3 donors. The investigation overall reported the following: Because CXCR3 expression was partially decreased after cryopreservation, freshly isolated PBMCs were used for most assays. Similar TRBV-TRBJ usage was shown by naive CXCR3-negative and CXCR3-positive cells from the same donor, whereas distinct patterns were shown by memory cells. Comparably high repertoire diversity was found in both naive subsets, whereas much lower repertoire diversity was found in memory CD8+ T cells. Because surface CD5, which is linked to self-reactivity in mice, was comparable between the naive subsets, TCR interaction strength was also inferred from TRB CDR3 physicochemical properties.

Each CD8+ T cell subset was flow-sorted in triplicate, and around 300,000 cells per subset were placed directly into RLT lysis buffer. Peripheral blood mononuclear cells were isolated from buffy coats by standard density gradient centrifugation. An RNeasy Mini Kit was used to extract total RNA from the sorted cells. A word on this clonotype: Its specific antigen is unknown.

The sequencing machine was a NextSeq 550. The Human TCR Profiling Kit (MiLaboratory) was used to make UMI-labeled 5' RACE TRB cDNA libraries. cDNA synthesis used the entire amount of extracted RNA, and PCR amplification then used the entire amount of cDNA produced. Libraries were prepared in parallel with an identical number of PCR cycles. Under the source paper's analysis protocol: MIGEC and MiXCR extracted about 50,000 +/- 10,000 unique UMI-labeled TRB cDNA molecules per library, requiring at least two reads per UMI. On average, about 40,000 +/- 10,000 functional in-frame TRB CDR3 nucleotide clonotypes lacking stop codons were found per library. After each sample was downsampled to 5000 UMI-labeled TRB molecules, VDJtools was used to calculate diversity metrics such as normalized Shannon-Wiener and Chao1. VDJtools computed clonotype-size-weighted physicochemical properties of the central five CDR3 residues: interaction energy, strength, volume and Kidera factor 4. TCRdb reprocessed the reads, so every CDR3 protein sequence counts as one entry and DNA is not shown. TCRdb assigned the V and J calls; the authors' analysis was not used. The sample table records about 40,000 distinct CDR3 sequences. Jointly, the top ten make up about 7.7% of the sample.

CDR1 SQVTM and CDR2 ANQGSEA are derived from the germline V gene. Measured from the cysteine to the phenylalanine, the CDR3 is 14 residues long. The nucleotide record is missing. Source material: memory CD8+ T cells from blood. Interpreted using the paper, the cell subset or site label stands for: conventional CD8+ memory T cells (TMEM), sorted as controls. This receptor was taken from a human donor in good health. Some clones in this sample may be carry-over from other donors' samples. The chain uses TRBV29-1 and TRBJ1-1; TCRdb's assignment of TRBD1 cannot be checked, as there is no DNA. The CDR3 region reads CSVEKEGTNTEAFF.